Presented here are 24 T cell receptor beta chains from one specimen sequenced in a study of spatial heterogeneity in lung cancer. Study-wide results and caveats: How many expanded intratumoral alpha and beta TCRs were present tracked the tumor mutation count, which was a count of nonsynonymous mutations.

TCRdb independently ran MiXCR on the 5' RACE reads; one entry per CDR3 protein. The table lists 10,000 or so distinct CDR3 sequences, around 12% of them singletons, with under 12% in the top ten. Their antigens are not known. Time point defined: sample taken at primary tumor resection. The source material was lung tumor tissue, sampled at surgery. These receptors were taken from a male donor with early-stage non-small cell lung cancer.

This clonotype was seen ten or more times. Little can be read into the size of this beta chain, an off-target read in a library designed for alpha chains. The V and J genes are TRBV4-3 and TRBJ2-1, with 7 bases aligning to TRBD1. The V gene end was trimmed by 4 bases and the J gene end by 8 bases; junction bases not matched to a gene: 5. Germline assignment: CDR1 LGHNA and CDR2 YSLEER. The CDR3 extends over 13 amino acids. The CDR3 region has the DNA TGCGCCAGCAGCCTCGCAGGGACAGATGAGCAGTTCTTC. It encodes CASSLAGTDEQFF.

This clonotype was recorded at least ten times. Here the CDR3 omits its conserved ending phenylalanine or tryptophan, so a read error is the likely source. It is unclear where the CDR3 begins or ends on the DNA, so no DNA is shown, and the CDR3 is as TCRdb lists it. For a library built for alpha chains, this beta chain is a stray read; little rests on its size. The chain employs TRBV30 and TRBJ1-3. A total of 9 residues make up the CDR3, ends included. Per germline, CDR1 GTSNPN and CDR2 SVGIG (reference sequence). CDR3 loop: CAWRGQALG.

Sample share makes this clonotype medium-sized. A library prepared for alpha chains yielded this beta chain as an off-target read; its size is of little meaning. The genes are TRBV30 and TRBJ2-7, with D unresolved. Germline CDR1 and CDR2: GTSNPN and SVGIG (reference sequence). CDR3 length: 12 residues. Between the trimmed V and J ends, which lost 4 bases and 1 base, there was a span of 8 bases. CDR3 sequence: CAWTDGSYEQYF. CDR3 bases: TGTGCCTGGACGGACGGTTCCTACGAGCAGTACTTC.

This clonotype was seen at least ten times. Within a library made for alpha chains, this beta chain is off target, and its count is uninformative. The CDR3 protein is CASSSTDTQYF. In DNA form, the CDR3 reads TGTGCCAGCAGCTCCACAGATACGCAGTATTTT. The rearrangement uses TRBV5-4 and TRBJ2-3; no firm D call. Trimming left V 3 bases short and J 2 bases short, with 1 base between. This CDR3 region has 11 residues. CDR1 is SGHNT and CDR2 is YYREEE in the germline V gene (reference sequence).

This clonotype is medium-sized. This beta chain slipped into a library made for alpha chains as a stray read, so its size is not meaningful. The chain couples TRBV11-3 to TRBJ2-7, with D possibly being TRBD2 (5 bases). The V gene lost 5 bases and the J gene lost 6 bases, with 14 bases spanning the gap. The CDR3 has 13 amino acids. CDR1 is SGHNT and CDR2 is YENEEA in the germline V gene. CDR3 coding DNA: TGTGCCAGCAGCCATGGAGGACCAGGCGAGCAGTACTTC. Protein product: CASSHGGPGEQYF.

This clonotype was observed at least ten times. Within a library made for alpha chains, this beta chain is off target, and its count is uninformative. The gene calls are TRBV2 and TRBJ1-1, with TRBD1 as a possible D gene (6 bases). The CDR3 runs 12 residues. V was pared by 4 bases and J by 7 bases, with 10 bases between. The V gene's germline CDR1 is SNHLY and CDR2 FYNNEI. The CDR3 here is CASSGDISEAFF. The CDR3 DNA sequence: TGTGCCAGCAGTGGGGACATAAGTGAAGCTTTCTTT.

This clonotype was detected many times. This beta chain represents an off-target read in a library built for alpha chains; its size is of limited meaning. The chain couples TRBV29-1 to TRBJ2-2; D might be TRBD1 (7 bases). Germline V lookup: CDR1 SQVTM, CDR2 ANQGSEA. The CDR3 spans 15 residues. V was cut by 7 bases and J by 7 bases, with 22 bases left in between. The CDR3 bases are TGCAGCGCCAGACCCCAGGGGGGCTCGAGCGGGGAGCTGTTTTTT. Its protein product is CSARPQGGSSGELFF.

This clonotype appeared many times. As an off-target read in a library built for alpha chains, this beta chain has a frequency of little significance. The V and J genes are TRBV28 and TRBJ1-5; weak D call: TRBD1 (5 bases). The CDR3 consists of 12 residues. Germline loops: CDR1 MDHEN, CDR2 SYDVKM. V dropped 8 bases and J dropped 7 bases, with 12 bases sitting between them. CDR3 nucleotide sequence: TGTGCCAGCTATAGGGGTGGGCAGCCCCAGCATTTT. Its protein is CASYRGGQPQHF.

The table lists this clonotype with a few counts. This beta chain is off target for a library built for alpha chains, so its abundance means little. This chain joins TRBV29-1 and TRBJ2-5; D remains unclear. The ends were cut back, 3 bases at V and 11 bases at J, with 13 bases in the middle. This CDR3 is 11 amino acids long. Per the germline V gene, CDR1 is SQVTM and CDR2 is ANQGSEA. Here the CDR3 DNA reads TGCAGCGTTGACGGCGCGATAACTCAGTACTTC. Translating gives CSVDGAITQYF.

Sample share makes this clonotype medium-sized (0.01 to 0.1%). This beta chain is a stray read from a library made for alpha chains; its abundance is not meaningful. The CDR3 region is CSAHPGTGGTDTQYF. The CDR3 DNA reads TGCAGCGCACATCCCGGGACAGGAGGCACAGATACGCAGTATTTT. The gene calls are TRBV29-1 and TRBJ2-3; 8 nucleotides match TRBD1. Germline values: CDR1 SQVTM, CDR2 ANQGSEA. The CDR3 runs to 15 residues. V lost 7 bases and J lost 1; bases outside the gene matches: 10.

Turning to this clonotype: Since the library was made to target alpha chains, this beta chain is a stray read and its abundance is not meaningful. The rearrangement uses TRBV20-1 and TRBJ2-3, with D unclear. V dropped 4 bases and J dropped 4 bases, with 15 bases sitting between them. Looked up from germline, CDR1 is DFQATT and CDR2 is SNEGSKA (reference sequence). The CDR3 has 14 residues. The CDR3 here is CSAKGTFGADTQYF. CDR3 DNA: TGCAGTGCTAAGGGAACATTTGGGGCAGATACGCAGTATTTT.

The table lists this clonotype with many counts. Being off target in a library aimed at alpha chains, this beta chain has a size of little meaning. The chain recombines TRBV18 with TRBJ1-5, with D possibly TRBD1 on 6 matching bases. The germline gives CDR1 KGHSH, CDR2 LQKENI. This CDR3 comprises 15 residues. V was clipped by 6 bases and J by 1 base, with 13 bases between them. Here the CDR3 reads CASSPPGQSNQPQHF. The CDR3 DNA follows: TGTGCCAGCTCGCCTCCGGGACAAAGCAATCAGCCCCAGCATTTT.

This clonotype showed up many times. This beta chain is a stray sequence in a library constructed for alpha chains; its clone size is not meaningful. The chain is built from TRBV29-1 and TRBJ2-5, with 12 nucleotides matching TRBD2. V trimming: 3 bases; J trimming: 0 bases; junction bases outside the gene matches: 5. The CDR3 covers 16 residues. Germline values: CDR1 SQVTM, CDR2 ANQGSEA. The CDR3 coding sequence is TGCAGCGTTGATTCCACTAGCGGGAGGCACCAAGAGACCCAGTACTTC. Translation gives CSVDSTSGRHQETQYF.

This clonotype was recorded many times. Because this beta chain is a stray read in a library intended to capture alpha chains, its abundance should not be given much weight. CDR3 amino acids: CASSPGAANTEAFF. CDR3 coding DNA: TGTGCCAGCAGCCCAGGGGCGGCGAACACTGAAGCTTTCTTT. The V gene is TRBV6-4, the J gene TRBJ1-1; tentatively, D is TRBD1 (6 bases). The germline CDR1 and CDR2 sequences are MRHNA and SNTAGT. V lost 6 bases to trimming and J lost 1 base, with 12 bases between them. This CDR3 is built from 14 residues.

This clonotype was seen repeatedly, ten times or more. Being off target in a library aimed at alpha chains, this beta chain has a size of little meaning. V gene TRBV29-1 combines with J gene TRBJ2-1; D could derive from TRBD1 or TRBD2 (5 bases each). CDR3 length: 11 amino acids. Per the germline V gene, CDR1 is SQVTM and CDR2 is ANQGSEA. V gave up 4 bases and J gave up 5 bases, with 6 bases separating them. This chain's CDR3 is CSVGGDNEQFF. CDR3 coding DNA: TGCAGCGTTGGAGGGGACAATGAGCAGTTCTTC.

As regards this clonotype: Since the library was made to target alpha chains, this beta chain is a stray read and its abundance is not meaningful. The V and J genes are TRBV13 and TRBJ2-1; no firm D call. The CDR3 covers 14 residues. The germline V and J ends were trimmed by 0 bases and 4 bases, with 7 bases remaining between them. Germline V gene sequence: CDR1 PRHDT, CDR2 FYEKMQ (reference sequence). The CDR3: CASSLGQTYNEQFF. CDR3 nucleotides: TGTGCCAGCAGCTTAGGACAGACGTACAATGAGCAGTTCTTC.

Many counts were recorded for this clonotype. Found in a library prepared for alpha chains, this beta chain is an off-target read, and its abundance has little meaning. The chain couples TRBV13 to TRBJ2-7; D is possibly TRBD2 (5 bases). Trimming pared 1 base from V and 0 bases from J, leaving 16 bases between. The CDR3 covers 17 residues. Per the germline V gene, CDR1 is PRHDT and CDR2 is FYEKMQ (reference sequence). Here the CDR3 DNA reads TGTGCCAGCAGCTTAGCGGTAGGGAGCGGCAACTCCTACGAGCAGTACTTC. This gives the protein CASSLAVGSGNSYEQYF.

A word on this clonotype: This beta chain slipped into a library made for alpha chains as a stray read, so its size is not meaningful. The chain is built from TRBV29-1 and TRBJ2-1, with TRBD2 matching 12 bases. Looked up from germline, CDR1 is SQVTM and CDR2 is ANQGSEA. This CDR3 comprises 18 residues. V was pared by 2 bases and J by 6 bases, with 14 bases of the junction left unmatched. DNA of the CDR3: TGCAGCGTTGAAATGGAAATGTATCCGGGACTAGCGGGCAATGAGCAGTTCTTC. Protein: CSVEMEMYPGLAGNEQFF.

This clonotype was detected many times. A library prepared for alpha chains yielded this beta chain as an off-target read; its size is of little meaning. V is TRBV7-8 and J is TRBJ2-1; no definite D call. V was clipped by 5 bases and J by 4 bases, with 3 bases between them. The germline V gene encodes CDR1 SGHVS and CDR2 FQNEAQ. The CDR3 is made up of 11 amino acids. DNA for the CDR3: TGTGCCAGCAGCATATACAATGAGCAGTTCTTC. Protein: CASSIYNEQFF.

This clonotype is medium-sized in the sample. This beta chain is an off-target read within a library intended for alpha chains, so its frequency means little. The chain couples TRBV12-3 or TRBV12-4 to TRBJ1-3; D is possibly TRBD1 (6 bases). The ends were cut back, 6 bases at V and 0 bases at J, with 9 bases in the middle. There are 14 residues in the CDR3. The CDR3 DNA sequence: TGTGCCAGCAGAACAGGGTCCTCTGGAAACACCATATATTTT. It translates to CASRTGSSGNTIYF.

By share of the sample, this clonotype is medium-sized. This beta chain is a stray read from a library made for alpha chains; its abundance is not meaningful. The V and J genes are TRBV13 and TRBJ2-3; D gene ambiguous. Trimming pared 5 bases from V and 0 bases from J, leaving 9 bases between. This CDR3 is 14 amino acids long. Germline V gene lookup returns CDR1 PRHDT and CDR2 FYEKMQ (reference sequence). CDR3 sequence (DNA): TGTGCCAGCAGCCAAAGGCTCAGCACAGATACGCAGTATTTT. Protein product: CASSQRLSTDTQYF.

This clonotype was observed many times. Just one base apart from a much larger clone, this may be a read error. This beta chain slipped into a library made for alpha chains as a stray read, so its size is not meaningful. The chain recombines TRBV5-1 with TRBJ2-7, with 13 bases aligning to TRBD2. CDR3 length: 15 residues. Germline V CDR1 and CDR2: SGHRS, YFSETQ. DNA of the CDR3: TGCGTCAGCAGCCGGACTAGCGGGAGTATCTACGAGCAGTACTTC. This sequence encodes CVSSRTSGSIYEQYF.

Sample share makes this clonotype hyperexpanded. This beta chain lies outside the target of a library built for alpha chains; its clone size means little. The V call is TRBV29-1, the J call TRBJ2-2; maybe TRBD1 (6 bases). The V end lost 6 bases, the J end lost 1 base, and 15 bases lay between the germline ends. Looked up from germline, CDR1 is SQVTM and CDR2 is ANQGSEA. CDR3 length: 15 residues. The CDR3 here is CSVDTGLENTGELFF. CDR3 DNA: TGCAGCGTGGACACAGGGTTGGAGAACACCGGGGAGCTGTTTTTT.

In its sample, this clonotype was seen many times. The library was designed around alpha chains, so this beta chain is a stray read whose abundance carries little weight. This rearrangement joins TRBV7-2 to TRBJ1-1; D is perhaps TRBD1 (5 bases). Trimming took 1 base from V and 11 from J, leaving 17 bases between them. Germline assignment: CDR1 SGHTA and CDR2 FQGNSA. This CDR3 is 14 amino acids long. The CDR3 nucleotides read TGTGCCAGCAGCTTAGTAGGGGCAGGGAGGACCGCTTTCTTT. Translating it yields CASSLVGAGRTAFF.